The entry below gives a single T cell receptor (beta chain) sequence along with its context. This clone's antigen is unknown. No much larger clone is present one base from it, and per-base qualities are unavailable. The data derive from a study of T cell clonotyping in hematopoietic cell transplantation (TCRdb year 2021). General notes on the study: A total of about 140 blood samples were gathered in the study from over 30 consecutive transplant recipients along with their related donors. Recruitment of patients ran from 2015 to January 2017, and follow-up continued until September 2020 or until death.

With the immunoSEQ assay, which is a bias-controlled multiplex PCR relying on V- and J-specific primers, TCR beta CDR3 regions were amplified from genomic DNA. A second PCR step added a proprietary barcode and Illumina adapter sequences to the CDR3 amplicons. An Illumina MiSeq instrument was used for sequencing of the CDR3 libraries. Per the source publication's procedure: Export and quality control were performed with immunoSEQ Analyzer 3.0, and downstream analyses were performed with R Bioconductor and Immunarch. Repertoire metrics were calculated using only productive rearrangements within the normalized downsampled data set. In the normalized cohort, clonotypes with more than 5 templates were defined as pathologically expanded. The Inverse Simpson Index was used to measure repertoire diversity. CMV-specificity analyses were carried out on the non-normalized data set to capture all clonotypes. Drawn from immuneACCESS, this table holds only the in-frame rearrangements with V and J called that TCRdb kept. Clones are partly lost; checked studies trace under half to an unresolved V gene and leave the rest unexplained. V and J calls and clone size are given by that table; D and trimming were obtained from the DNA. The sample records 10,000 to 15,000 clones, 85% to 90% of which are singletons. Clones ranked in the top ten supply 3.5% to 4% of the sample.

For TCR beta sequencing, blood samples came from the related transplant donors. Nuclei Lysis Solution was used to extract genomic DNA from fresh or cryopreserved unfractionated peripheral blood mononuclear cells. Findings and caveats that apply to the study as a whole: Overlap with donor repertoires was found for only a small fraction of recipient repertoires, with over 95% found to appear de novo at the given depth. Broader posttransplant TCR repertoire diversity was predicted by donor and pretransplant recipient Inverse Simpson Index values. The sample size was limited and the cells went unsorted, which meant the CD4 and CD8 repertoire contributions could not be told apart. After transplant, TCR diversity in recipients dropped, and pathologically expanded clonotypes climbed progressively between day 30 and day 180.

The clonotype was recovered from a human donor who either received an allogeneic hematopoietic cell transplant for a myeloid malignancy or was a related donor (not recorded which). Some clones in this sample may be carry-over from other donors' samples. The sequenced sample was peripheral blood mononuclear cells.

CDR3 region: CAWRGDRGTGELFF. The DNA is as follows: TGTGCCTGGAGAGGGGACAGGGGGACCGGGGAGCTGTTTTTT. Rearrangement joined TRBV30 to TRBJ2-2, with TRBD1 identical over 11 junction bases. The germline V gene encodes CDR1 GTSNPN and CDR2 SVGIG (reference sequence). The CDR3 runs 14 amino acids, cysteine and phenylalanine included. Of all the DNA, just the CDR3 is kept, 42 bases in frame from base 1. V is cut back by 3 bases and J by 5 bases, with 2 bases in the junction unmatched.